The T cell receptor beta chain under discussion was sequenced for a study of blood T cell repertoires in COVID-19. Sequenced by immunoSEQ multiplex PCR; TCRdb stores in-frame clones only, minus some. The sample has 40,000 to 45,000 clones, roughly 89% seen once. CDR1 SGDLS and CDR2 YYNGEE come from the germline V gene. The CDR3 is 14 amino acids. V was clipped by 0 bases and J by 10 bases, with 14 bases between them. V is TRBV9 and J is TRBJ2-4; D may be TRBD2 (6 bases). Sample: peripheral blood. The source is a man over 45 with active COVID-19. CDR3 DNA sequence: TGTGCCAGCAGCGTAGAGGGTAGCGGCAAGATTCAGTACTTC. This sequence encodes CASSVEGSGKIQYF.